This TCR beta chain was identified in a study of T-cell memory formation after mild COVID-19. Constant-segment primers served in 5'RACE that generated TCR alpha and TCR beta cDNA libraries bearing sample barcodes and UMIs. TCRdb re-called the 5' RACE reads with MiXCR, one entry per CDR3 protein. The sample records under 50,000 distinct CDR3 sequences, 27% being singletons. V lost 3 bases and J lost 0, with 9 bases in between. Germline V gives CDR1 LGHNA, CDR2 YSLEER. The CDR3 extends over 16 amino acids. Study-wide points: Largely, contracting CD4+ clones fell within CM and EM, and contracting CD8+ clones within EMRA. CD4+ bias marked clones expanding day 15 to 37, unlike balanced contracting clones.

This clonotype was found a few times. As yet, its antigen is unknown. The receptor was isolated from a man aged 18 to 30 who had mild COVID-19 (a few samples of this study predate the infection). Cell type and time point are not known. Material: PBMCs or a T cell subset sorted from them (not recorded which). The V and J genes are TRBV4-3 and TRBJ2-6; D is undetermined. CDR3 coding DNA: TGCGCCAGCAGCCACCACTCGAGCTCTGGGGCCAACGTCCTGACTTTC. Amino acid sequence: CASSHHSSSGANVLTF.